The 29 T cell receptor beta chains in this list originate from one sample, sequenced in a study of early T cells in non-severe SARS-CoV-2 infection. TCRdb recomputed calls from the 5' RACE reads with MiXCR, one row per CDR3 protein. The repertoire includes 30,000 or so distinct CDR3 sequences, roughly 6.6% of them detected once, and about 40% sits in the top ten. What was sequenced was whole blood. The receptors were gathered from an adult who was a healthcare worker with PCR-confirmed SARS-CoV-2 infection or an uninfected control (not recorded which).

The gene calls are TRBV4-1 and TRBJ1-2; a possible D gene is TRBD1 (6 bases). V was clipped by 0 bases and J by 4 bases, with 12 bases between them. The CDR3 spans 15 residues. Looked up from germline, CDR1 is MGHRA and CDR2 is YSYEKL. Here the CDR3 reads CASSQDRGRGYGYTF. CDR3 bases: TGCGCCAGCAGCCAAGACAGGGGCCGGGGCTATGGCTACACCTTC.

The J gene is TRBJ2-2, the V gene TRBV6-5; D possibly corresponds to TRBD1 (5 bases). The CDR3 sequence is 17 residues long. Trimming left V 0 bases short and J 6 bases short, with 17 bases between. The V gene's germline CDR1 is MNHEY and CDR2 SVGAGI. CDR3 nucleotides: TGTGCCAGCAGTTACTCGCCAGGGAAGTGGGGCGCCGGGGAGCTGTTTTTT. Protein product: CASSYSPGKWGAGELFF.

This clonotype was counted at least ten times. The chain links TRBV6-6 to TRBJ1-6; D not resolved. The V and J ends lost 6 bases and 5 bases respectively, with 14 bases between them. This CDR3 has 15 residues. Germline CDR1 MNHNY, CDR2 SVGAGI (reference sequence). In nucleotides, the CDR3 is TGTGCCAGCAGCCCCGACTCACCCGATAATTCACCCCTCCACTTT. This sequence encodes CASSPDSPDNSPLHF.

Only a few counts were recorded for this clonotype. This sequence joins TRBV29-1 and TRBJ2-1; 9 bases are shared with TRBD2. CDR3 length equals 15 residues. V was clipped by 6 bases and J by 7 bases; unmatched bases: 13. Germline V CDR1 and CDR2: SQVTM, ANQGSEA. The CDR3 loop is CSVALAGHMVNEQFF. The CDR3 DNA reads as TGCAGCGTCGCCCTAGCGGGACACATGGTTAATGAGCAGTTCTTC.

In its sample, this clonotype was seen many times. This rearrangement joins TRBV30 to TRBJ1-6; D gene unclear. Germline V gene data show CDR1 as GTSNPN and CDR2 as SVGIG (reference sequence). This CDR3 has 15 amino acids. V gave up 1 base and J gave up 7 bases, with 14 bases separating them. CDR3 sequence reads: CAWSGPEGPNSPLHF. CDR3 nucleotides: TGTGCCTGGAGTGGGCCGGAAGGGCCGAATTCACCCCTCCACTTT.

This clonotype was counted many times. This chain links TRBV2 with TRBJ1-1, with D perhaps matching TRBD1 (6 bases). CDR1 and CDR2 (germline): SNHLY, FYNNEI. The CDR3 length is 15 residues. V was trimmed by 6 bases and J by 1 base, leaving 15 bases between them. This chain's CDR3 is CASRATGLGNTEAFF. In nucleotides, the CDR3 is TGTGCCAGCAGAGCTACAGGGTTGGGGAACACTGAAGCTTTCTTT.

Regarding this clonotype: A much more abundant neighbour one base away suggests this may be a read error. The chain is built from TRBV20-1 and TRBJ2-5, with D perhaps matching TRBD2 (6 bases). Trimming took 2 bases from V and 2 from J, leaving 21 bases between them. Germline CDR1 is DFQATT and CDR2 is SNEGSKA (reference sequence). The CDR3 is 17 amino acids. CDR3 in amino acids: CSARRASEKGMQETQYF. The CDR3 DNA reads TGCAGTGCTAGAAGGGCTAGCGAGAAGGGGATGCAAGAGACCCAGTACTTC.

This clonotype was picked up many times. The V call is TRBV29-1, the J call TRBJ1-2; no clear D. Looked up from germline, CDR1 is SQVTM and CDR2 is ANQGSEA. V lost 5 bases to trimming and J lost 1 base, with 11 bases between them. The CDR3 consists of 13 residues. The CDR3 sequence: CSVQSSDNYGYTF. DNA for the CDR3: TGCAGCGTTCAGAGCTCGGATAACTATGGCTACACCTTC.

This clonotype was counted at least ten times. The chain employs TRBV6-5 and TRBJ1-2; 8 nucleotides match TRBD1. Germline CDR1 and CDR2: MNHEY and SVGAGI. The trim removed 6 bases at V and 6 bases at J, leaving 9 bases unmatched. CDR3 size: 14 residues. The CDR3: CASSNRQGRHGYTF. In DNA, the CDR3 is TGTGCCAGCAGCAACAGACAGGGGCGGCATGGCTACACCTTC.

This clonotype was seen many times. The V and J genes are TRBV10-3 and TRBJ2-1, with 10 bases fitting TRBD1. This CDR3 contains 14 residues. The junction had 4 bases not matched to a gene; V was cut back by 6 bases and J by 5 bases. Germline CDR1 ENHRY, CDR2 SYGVKD. The DNA for the CDR3 is TGTGCCATCAGAAGACAGGGGGCGGACAATGAGCAGTTCTTC. Its protein is CAIRRQGADNEQFF.

This clonotype has a count of ten or more. The rearrangement links TRBV28 to TRBJ1-5; possible D gene TRBD1, 5 bases. Germline CDR1 reads MDHEN; CDR2 reads SYDVKM. CDR3 length equals 12 residues. Trimming cost V 3 bases and J 6 bases, with 6 bases left between them. CDR3 nucleotide sequence: TGTGCCAGCAGTTTGGGACTTCAGCCCCAGCATTTT. It yields the protein CASSLGLQPQHF.

This clonotype was observed a few times. V and J are TRBV7-2 and TRBJ1-5; D not resolved. This CDR3 spans 12 amino acids. Germline CDR1 reads SGHTA; CDR2 reads FQGNSA. Trimming pared 8 bases from V and 3 bases from J, leaving 8 bases between. The CDR3 region has the DNA TGTGCCAGCGGAACTCTCAATCAGCCCCAGCATTTT. Residues: CASGTLNQPQHF. Supplemented by reference TRBV7-2 and TRBJ1-5, the full variable domain reads GAGVSQSPSNKVTEKGKDVELRCDPISGHTALYWYRQSLGQGLEFLIYFQGNSAPDKSGLPSDRFSAERTGGSVSTLTIQRTQQEDSAVYLCASGTLNQPQHFGDGTRLSIL.

The chain combines TRBV2 with TRBJ2-7; 10 bases fit TRBD1. The CDR3 is 14 residues long. V trimming: 7 bases; J trimming: 1 base; junction bases outside the gene matches: 4. Germline V gene sequence: CDR1 SNHLY, CDR2 FYNNEI. CDR3 bases: TGTGCCAGCAAGAGGGACAGGGGATCCTACGAGCAGTACTTC. Its protein is CASKRDRGSYEQYF.

The table lists this clonotype with many counts. This chain connects TRBV7-2 to TRBJ2-1, with D possibly being TRBD1 (6 bases). The CDR3 has 15 amino acids. The ends were cut back, 3 bases at V and 10 bases at J, with 19 bases in the middle. Looked up from germline, CDR1 is SGHTA and CDR2 is FQGNSA. The chain's CDR3 is CASSFTGTIRPEQFF. CDR3 bases: TGTGCCAGCAGCTTCACCGGGACAATCCGCCCAGAGCAGTTCTTC.

This clonotype has more than one count but fewer than ten. J is TRBJ2-3 and V is TRBV18, with 8 bases matching TRBD2. The CDR3 totals 15 residues. V lost 6 bases to trimming and J lost 3 bases; unmatched junction nucleotides: 8. Germline V gene lookup returns CDR1 KGHSH and CDR2 LQKENI. CDR3 DNA sequence: TGTGCCAGCTCGAAACGGGAGGGCCGGACAGATACGCAGTATTTT. It codes for CASSKREGRTDTQYF.

This clonotype showed up many times. The V gene is TRBV7-9, the J gene TRBJ2-7; perhaps D is TRBD1 or TRBD2 (5 bases each). CDR1 and CDR2 (germline): SEHNR, FQNEAQ (reference sequence). Trimming took off 5 bases at V and 3 bases at J, with 8 bases between the two ends. The CDR3 loop spans 12 amino acids. CDR3 region: CASSRGDYEQYF. The CDR3, as DNA: TGTGCCAGCAGCCGAGGGGACTACGAGCAGTACTTC.

This clonotype was found many times. This sequence joins TRBV6-6 and TRBJ2-1; TRBD1 is a possible D gene (5 bases). The germline CDR1 and CDR2 sequences are MNHNY and SVGAGI (reference sequence). Trimming stripped 5 bases from V and 9 bases from J, with 11 bases between. The CDR3 is 12 amino acids. CDR3 protein: CASSNRRGEQFF. The CDR3 bases are TGTGCCAGCAGTAACCGAAGGGGTGAGCAGTTCTTC.

This clonotype was seen many times. The V call is TRBV5-1, the J call TRBJ2-1; D unclear. V was shortened by 5 bases and J by 2 bases, with 11 bases between the two germline ends. Per germline, CDR1 SGHRS and CDR2 YFSETQ. This CDR3 is built from 14 residues. The CDR3 reads CASSLDGTYNEQFF. In DNA, the CDR3 is TGCGCCAGCAGTCTGGACGGTACCTACAATGAGCAGTTCTTC.

This clonotype was seen more than once but under ten times. The rearrangement joins TRBV21-1 to TRBJ2-1; the table's D call of TRBD2 was not tested on the DNA. TRBV21-1 is a pseudogene. The CDR3 sequence is 18 residues long. CDR3 loop: CASSKRGLPIDQNNEQFF. Here the CDR3 DNA reads TGTGCCAGCAGCAAACGGGGACTCCCCATCGACCAAAACAATGAGCAGTTCTTC.

The table lists this clonotype with many counts. The CDR3 loop is CASSPGQYSGNTIYF. The CDR3 region has the DNA TGTGCCAGCTCACCCGGACAGTACTCTGGAAACACCATATATTTT. V gene TRBV18 combines with J gene TRBJ1-3, with TRBD1 as a possible D gene (6 bases). The CDR3 sequence is 15 residues long. Germline V gene lookup returns CDR1 KGHSH and CDR2 LQKENI. V was trimmed by 3 bases and J by 0 bases, leaving 9 bases between them.

This clonotype was detected many times. The chain has TRBV21-1 and TRBJ2-7; the table's TRBD2 call for D was not verified on the DNA. TRBV21-1 is marked as a pseudogene. This CDR3 is 13 amino acids long. In nucleotides, the CDR3 is TGTGCCAGCACCGCGGGAGGGCCCTACGAGCAGTACTTC. It encodes CASTAGGPYEQYF.

For this clonotype: This may be a read error: a much more frequent sequence differs by one nucleotide. The chain joins TRBV7-9 to TRBJ1-1; D not certain. Germline V gives CDR1 SEHNR, CDR2 FQNEAQ (reference sequence). Trimming took off 2 bases at V and 1 base at J, with 11 bases between the two ends. The CDR3 totals 15 residues. The CDR3 DNA reads as TGTGCCAGCAGCTTACCCTTGACCGCGAACACTGAAGCTTTCTTT. Encoded protein: CASSLPLTANTEAFF.

This clonotype was counted a few times. The chain joins TRBV5-1 to TRBJ2-4; TRBD2 is a possible D gene (6 bases). The CDR3 consists of 17 residues. Trimming shortened V by 0 bases and J by 0 bases, and 13 bases separated the two germline ends. Per germline, CDR1 SGHRS and CDR2 YFSETQ. CDR3 DNA sequence: TGCGCCAGCAGCTTGGCCACGGGGGATCTAGCCAAAAACATTCAGTACTTC. It translates to CASSLATGDLAKNIQYF.

Only a few counts were recorded for this clonotype. This chain links TRBV28 with TRBJ2-1; 7 nucleotides match TRBD2. Germline V gene data show CDR1 as MDHEN and CDR2 as SYDVKM. V trimming: 4 bases; J trimming: 7 bases; junction bases outside the gene matches: 13. This CDR3 region has 16 residues. CDR3 bases: TGTGCCAGCAGTTCCCCCCGGACTAGTGGGGGGAATGAGCAGTTCTTC. Protein product: CASSSPRTSGGNEQFF.

The table lists this clonotype with many counts. The genes are TRBV11-2 and TRBJ1-5, with 8 nucleotides matching TRBD1. V shed 5 bases and J 0 bases; nucleotides not matched to a gene: 9. Per the germline V gene, CDR1 is SGHAT and CDR2 is FQNNGV. This CDR3 contains 17 residues. In DNA form, the CDR3 reads TGTGCCAGCAGCCCCCGGACAGGGACTCATAGCAATCAGCCCCAGCATTTT. Translation: CASSPRTGTHSNQPQHF. Looking up the rest from reference TRBV11-2 and TRBJ1-5 gives the full variable domain: EAGVAQSPRYKIIEKRQSVAFWCNPISGHATLYWYQQILGQGPKLLIQFQNNGVVDDSQLPKDRFSAERLKGVDSTLKIQPAKLEDSAVYLCASSPRTGTHSNQPQHFGDGTRLSIL.

This clonotype was observed a few times. The chain is built from TRBV7-9 and TRBJ2-7, with D possibly TRBD2 on 5 matching bases. Deletions cut 1 base from V and 3 bases from J, with 10 bases between. The CDR3 extends over 14 amino acids. CDR1 SEHNR and CDR2 FQNEAQ come from the germline V gene (reference sequence). CDR3 sequence reads: CASSLVGLIYEQYF. DNA for the CDR3: TGTGCCAGCAGCTTAGTTGGACTGATCTACGAGCAGTACTTC.

This clonotype was found many times. The chain is built from TRBV7-6 and TRBJ1-4, with D possibly matching TRBD1 (6 bases). Per germline, CDR1 SGHVS and CDR2 FNYEAQ. This CDR3 has 16 amino acids. V lost 5 bases, J lost 5 bases, and 18 bases lay in between. CDR3 coding DNA: TGTGCCAGCAGCCCTGGTTTGGACAGCAAAAATGAAAAACTGTTTTTT. Encoded protein: CASSPGLDSKNEKLFF.

This clonotype was recorded many times. CDR3 sequence reads: CSASHPTVNNEQFF. The DNA for the CDR3 is TGCAGTGCTAGCCACCCGACTGTCAACAATGAGCAGTTCTTC. V gene TRBV20-1 combines with J gene TRBJ2-1; D remains ambiguous. This CDR3 spans 14 amino acids. Per the germline V gene, CDR1 is DFQATT and CDR2 is SNEGSKA (reference sequence). Trimming cost V 3 bases and J 5 bases, with 14 bases left between them.

This chain uses TRBV6-5 with TRBJ2-5; 7 nucleotides line up with TRBD1. The CDR3 contains 14 residues. The V segment lost 6 bases and the J segment 4 bases; nucleotides outside the gene matches: 8. Per germline, CDR1 MNHEY and CDR2 SVGAGI. CDR3 in amino acids: CASSPDRPTETQYF. The CDR3 DNA sequence: TGTGCCAGCAGCCCGGACAGGCCCACAGAGACCCAGTACTTC.